Sequencing of this T cell receptor (beta chain) was carried out in a study of blood T cell repertoires in COVID-19. About the research overall: Italy, Spain and the United States were the sources of the convalescent and acute COVID-19 samples. From T cells, B-cell-depleted T cells, or PBMCs came the material, which was cDNA or gDNA.

Enrolled during active infection, Seattle patients were then followed longitudinally. Original methodology: Amplifying reference gene primers gave estimates of nucleated cell counts. The data were produced by immunoSEQ multiplex PCR, yet TCRdb's version contains in-frame clones alone and is incomplete. V and J calls and clone size are given by that table; D and trimming were obtained from the DNA. The repertoire holds roughly 160,000 clones, with roughly 78% as singletons. This clone was counted a single time. Per the germline V gene, CDR1 is SGHNT and CDR2 is YYREEE (reference sequence). Trimming pared 4 bases from V and 7 bases from J, leaving 6 bases between. The CDR3 is 12 residues long.

The sequenced sample was peripheral blood. The genes are TRBV5-4 and TRBJ1-6, with D unclear. The TCR was taken from a woman in her sixties with COVID-19, enrolled during active disease. In DNA form, the CDR3 reads TGTGCCAGCAGCGGCTGGAATTCACCCCTCCACTTT. Residues: CASSGWNSPLHF.